This TCR beta chain was retrieved from a study of control samples from healthy donors and cancer patients. With 4 bases removed from V and 6 bases from J, the gap between germline ends came to 17 bases. CDR1 SGHKS and CDR2 YYEKEE come from the germline V gene (reference sequence). CDR3 length: 15 amino acids. The method was immunoSEQ multiplex PCR; TCRdb's version includes in-frame clones alone and lacks a portion of them. The sample contains more than 150,000 clones, about 93% of which appear only once. The sequenced material came from blood. This TCR derives from a man aged 18 to 29 in good health. The chain recombines TRBV5-5 with TRBJ1-5; tentatively, D is TRBD1 (5 bases). The CDR3 protein is CASSPSGGGGQPQHF. The CDR3 DNA reads TGTGCCAGCAGCCCCTCCGGGGGGGGAGGTCAGCCCCAGCATTTT.